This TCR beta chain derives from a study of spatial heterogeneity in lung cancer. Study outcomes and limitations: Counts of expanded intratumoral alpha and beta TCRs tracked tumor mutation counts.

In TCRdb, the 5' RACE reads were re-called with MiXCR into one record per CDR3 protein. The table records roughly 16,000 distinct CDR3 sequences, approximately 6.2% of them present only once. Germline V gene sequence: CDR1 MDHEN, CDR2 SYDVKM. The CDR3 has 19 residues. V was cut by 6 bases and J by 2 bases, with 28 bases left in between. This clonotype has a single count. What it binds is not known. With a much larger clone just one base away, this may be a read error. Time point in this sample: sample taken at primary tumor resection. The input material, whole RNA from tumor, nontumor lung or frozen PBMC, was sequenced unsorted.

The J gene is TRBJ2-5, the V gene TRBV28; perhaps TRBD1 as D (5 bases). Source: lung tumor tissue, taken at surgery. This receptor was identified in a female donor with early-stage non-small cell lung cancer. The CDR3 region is CASSRGNSWGLDLQETQYF. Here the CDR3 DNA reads TGTGCCAGCAGCCGAGGAAACAGTTGGGGCCTAGACCTACAAGAGACCCAGTACTTC.